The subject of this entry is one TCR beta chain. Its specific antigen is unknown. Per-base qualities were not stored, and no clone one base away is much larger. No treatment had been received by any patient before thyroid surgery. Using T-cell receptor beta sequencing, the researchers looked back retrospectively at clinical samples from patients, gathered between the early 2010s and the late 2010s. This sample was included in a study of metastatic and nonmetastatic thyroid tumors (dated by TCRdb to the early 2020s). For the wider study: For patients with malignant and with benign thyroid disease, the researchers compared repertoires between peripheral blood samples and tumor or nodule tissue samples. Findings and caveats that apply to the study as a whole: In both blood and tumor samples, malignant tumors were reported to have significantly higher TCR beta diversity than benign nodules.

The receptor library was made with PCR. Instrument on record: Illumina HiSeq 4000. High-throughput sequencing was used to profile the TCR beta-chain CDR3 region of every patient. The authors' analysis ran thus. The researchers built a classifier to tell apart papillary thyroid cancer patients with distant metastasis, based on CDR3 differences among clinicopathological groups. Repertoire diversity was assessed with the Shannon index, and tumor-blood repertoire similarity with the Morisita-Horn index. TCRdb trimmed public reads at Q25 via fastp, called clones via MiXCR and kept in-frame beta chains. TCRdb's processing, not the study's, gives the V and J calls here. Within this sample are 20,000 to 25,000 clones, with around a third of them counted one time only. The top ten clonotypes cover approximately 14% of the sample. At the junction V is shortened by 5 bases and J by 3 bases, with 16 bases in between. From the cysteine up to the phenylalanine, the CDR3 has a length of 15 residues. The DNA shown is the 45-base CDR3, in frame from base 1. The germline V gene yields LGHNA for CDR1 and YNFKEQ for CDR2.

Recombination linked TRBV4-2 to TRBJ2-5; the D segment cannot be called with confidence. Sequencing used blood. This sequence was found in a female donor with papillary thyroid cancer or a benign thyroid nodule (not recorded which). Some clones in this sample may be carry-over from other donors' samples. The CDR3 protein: CASSLVFSFEETQYF. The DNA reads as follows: TGTGCCAGCAGCTTAGTTTTTAGTTTCGAAGAGACCCAGTACTTC.